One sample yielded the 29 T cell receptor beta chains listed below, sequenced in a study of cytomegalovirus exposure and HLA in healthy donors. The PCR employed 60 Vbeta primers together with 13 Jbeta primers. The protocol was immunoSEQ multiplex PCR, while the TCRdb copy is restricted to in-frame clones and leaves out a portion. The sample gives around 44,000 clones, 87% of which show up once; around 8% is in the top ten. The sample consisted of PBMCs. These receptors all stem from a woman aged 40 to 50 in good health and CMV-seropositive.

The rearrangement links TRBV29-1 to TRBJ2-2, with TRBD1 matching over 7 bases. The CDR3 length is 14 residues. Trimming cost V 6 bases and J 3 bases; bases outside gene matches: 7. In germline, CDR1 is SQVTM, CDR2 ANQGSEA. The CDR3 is CSVAGTVDTGELFF. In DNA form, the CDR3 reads TGCAGCGTGGCCGGGACAGTCGACACCGGGGAGCTGTTTTTT.

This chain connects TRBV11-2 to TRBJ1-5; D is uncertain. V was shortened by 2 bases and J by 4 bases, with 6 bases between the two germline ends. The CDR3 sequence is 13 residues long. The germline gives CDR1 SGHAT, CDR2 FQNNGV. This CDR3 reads CASSLYTNQPQHF. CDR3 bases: TGTGCCAGCAGCTTATACACAAATCAGCCCCAGCATTTT.

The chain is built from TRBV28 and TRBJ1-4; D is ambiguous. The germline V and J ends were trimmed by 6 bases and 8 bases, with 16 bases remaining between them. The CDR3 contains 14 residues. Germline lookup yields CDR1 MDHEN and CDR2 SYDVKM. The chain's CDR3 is CASRRPNSGEKLFF. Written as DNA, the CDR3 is TGTGCCAGCAGGCGACCGAACTCAGGAGAAAAACTGTTTTTT.

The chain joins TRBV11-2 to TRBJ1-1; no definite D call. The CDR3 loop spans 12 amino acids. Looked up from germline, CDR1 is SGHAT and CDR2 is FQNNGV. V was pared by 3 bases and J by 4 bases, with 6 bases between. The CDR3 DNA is TGTGCCAGCAGCTTGGTGCGCACTGAAGCTTTCTTT. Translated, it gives CASSLVRTEAFF.

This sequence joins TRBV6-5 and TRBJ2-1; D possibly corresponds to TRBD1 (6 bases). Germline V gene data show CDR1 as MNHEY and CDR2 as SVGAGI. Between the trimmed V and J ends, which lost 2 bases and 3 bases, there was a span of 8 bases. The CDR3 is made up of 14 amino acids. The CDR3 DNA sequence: TGTGCCAGCAGTTACAGGGGGAGCTACAATGAGCAGTTCTTC. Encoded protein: CASSYRGSYNEQFF.

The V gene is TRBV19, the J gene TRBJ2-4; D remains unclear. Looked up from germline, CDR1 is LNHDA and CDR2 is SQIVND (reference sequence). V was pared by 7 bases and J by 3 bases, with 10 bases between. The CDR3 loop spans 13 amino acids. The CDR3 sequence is CASTVENKNIQYF. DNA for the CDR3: TGTGCCAGTACGGTAGAAAACAAAAACATTCAGTACTTC. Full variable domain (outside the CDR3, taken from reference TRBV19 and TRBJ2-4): DGGITQSPKYLFRKEGQNVTLSCEQNLNHDAMYWYRQDPGQGLRLIYYSQIVNDFQKGDIAEGYSVSREKKESFPLTVTSAQKNPTAFYLCASTVENKNIQYFGAGTRLSVL.

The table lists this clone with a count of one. The CDR3 loop is CASSSREGDTQYF. CDR3 nucleotide sequence: TGTGCCAGCAGTTCTCGAGAGGGAGATACGCAGTATTTT. V is TRBV27 and J is TRBJ2-3, with D perhaps TRBD2 (5 bases). Germline CDR1 MNHEY, CDR2 SMNVEV (reference sequence). The V and J ends lost 4 bases and 5 bases respectively, with 10 bases between them. The CDR3 totals 13 residues.

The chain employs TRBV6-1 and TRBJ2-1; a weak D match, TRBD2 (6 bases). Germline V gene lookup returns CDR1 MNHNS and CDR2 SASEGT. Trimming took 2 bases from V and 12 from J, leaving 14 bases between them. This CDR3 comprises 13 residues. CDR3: CASSENGAGPQFF. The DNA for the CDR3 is TGTGCCAGCAGTGAAAATGGCGCGGGACCGCAGTTCTTC.

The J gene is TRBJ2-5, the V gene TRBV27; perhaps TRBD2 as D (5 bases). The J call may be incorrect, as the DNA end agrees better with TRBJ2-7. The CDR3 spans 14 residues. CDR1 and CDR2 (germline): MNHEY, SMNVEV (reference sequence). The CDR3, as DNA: TGTGCCAGCAGTTCCCCAGCCGGCGGGTACGAGCAGTACTTC. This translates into CASSSPAGGYEQYF.

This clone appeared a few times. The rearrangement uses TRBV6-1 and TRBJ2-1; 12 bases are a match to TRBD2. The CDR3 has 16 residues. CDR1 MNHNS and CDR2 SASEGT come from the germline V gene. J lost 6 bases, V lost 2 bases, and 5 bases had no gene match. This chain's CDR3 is CASSESETSGSNEQFF. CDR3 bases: TGTGCCAGCAGTGAATCGGAGACTAGCGGGAGCAATGAGCAGTTCTTC.

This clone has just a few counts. Here the CDR3 reads CASSVAQKNTEAFF. In DNA, the CDR3 is TGTGCCAGCAGCGTGGCACAGAAGAACACTGAAGCTTTCTTT. This chain connects TRBV9 to TRBJ1-1; D not resolved. Trimming left V 2 bases short and J 1 base short, with 9 bases between. Germline CDR1 SGDLS, CDR2 YYNGEE. The CDR3 is 14 amino acids.

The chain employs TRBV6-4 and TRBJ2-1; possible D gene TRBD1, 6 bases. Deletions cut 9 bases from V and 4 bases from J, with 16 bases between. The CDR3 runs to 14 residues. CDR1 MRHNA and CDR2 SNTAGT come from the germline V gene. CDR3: CARQEQGPYNEQFF. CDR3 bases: TGTGCCAGGCAAGAACAGGGTCCTTACAATGAGCAGTTCTTC.

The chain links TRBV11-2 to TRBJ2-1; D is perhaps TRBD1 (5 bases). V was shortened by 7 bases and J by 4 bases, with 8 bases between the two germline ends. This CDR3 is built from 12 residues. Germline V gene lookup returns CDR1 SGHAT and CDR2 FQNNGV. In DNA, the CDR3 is TGTGCCAGCACCGACAGTTACAATGAGCAGTTCTTC. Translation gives CASTDSYNEQFF.

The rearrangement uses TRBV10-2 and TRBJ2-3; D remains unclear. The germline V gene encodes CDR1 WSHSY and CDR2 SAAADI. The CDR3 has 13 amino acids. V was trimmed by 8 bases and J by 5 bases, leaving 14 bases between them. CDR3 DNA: TGCGCCAGCTCAACCGGTGGCGGAGATACGCAGTATTTT. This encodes CASSTGGGDTQYF.

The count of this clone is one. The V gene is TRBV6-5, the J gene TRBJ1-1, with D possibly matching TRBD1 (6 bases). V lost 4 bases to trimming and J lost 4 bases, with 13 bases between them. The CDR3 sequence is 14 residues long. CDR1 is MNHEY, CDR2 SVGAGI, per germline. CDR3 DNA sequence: TGTGCCAGCAGTTGGACAGTTTCTATCACTGAAGCTTTCTTT. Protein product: CASSWTVSITEAFF.

CDR3: CAWSVSGAGNTIYF. DNA of the CDR3: TGTGCCTGGAGTGTTTCCGGGGCTGGAAACACCATATATTTT. This chain joins TRBV30 and TRBJ1-3; D remains unclear. CDR3 length equals 14 residues. Trimming pared 0 bases from V and 2 bases from J, leaving 8 bases between. Germline lookup yields CDR1 GTSNPN and CDR2 SVGIG (reference sequence). Drawing the rest from reference TRBV30 and TRBJ1-3, the complete variable domain is SQTIHQWPATLVQPVGSPLSLECTVEGTSNPNLYWYRQAAGRGLQLLFYSVGIGQISSEVPQNLSASRPQDRQFILSSKKLLLSDSGFYLCAWSVSGAGNTIYFGEGSWLTVV.

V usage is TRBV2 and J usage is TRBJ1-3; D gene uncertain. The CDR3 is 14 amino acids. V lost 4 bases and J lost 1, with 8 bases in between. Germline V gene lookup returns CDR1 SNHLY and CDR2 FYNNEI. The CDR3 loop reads CASSGYGSGNTIYF. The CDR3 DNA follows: TGTGCCAGCAGTGGATACGGTTCTGGAAACACCATATATTTT.

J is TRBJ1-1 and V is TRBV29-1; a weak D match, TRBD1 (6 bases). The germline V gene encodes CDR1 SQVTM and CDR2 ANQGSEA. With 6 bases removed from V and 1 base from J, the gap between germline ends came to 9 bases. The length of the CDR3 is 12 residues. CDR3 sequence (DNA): TGCAGCGTCTTACAGGGGAACACTGAAGCTTTCTTT. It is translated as CSVLQGNTEAFF.

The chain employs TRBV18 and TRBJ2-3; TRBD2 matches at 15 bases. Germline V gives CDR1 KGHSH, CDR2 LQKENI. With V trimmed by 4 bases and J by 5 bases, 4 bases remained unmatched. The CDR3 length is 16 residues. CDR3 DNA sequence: TGTGCCAGCTCACGGACTAGCGGGGGGGCCGGAGATACGCAGTATTTT. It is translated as CASSRTSGGAGDTQYF.

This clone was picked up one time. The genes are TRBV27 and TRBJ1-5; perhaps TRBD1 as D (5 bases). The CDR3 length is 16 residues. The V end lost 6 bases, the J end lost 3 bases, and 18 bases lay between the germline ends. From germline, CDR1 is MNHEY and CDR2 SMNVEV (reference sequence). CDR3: CASSRIHGAVNQPQHF. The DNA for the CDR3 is TGTGCCAGCAGCCGAATACATGGGGCGGTCAATCAGCCCCAGCATTTT.

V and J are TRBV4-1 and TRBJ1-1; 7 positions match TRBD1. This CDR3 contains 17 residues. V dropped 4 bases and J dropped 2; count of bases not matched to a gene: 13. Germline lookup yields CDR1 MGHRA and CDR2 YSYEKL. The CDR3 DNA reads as TGCGCCAGCAGCCCAGATTACTGGCAGGGGGACAACACTGAAGCTTTCTTT. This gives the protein CASSPDYWQGDNTEAFF.

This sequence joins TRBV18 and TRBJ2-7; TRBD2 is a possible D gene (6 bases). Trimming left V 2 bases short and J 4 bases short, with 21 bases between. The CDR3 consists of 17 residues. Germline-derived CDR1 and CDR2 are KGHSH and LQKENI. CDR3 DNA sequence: TGTGCCAGCTCACCAGATGCTAGAGCGGGCAATATTTACGAGCAGTACTTC. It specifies CASSPDARAGNIYEQYF.

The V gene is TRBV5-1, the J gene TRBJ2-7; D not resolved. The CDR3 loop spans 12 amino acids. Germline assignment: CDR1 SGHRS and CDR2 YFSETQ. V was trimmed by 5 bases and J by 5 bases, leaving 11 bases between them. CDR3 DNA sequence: TGCGCCAGCAGTAGCACGGTCAACGAGCAGTACTTC. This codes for CASSSTVNEQYF.

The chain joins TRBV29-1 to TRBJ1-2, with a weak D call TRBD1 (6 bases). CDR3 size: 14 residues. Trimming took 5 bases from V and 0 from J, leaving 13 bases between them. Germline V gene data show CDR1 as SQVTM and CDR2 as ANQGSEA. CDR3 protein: CSVQSRGSNYGYTF. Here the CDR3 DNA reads TGCAGCGTTCAAAGCAGGGGCTCTAACTATGGCTACACCTTC.

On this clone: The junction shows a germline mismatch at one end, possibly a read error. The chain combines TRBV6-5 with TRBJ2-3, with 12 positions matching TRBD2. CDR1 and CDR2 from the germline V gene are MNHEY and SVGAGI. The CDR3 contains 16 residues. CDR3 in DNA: TGTGCCAGCAGTCACTCTAGCGGGGGGGCCACAGATACGCAGTATTTT. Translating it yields CASSHSSGGATDTQYF.

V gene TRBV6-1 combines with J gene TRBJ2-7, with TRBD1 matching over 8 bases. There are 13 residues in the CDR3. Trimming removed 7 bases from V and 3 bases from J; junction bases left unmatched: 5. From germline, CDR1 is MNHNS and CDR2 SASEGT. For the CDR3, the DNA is TGTGCCAGCATTCGGGACAGGCTCTACGAGCAGTACGTC. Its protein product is CASIRDRLYEQYV.

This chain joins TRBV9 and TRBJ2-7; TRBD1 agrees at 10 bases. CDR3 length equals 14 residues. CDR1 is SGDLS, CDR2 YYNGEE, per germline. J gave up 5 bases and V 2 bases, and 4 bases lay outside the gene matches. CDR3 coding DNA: TGTGCCAGCAGCGTCGGGACAGGGGTGGACGAGCAGTACTTC. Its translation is CASSVGTGVDEQYF.

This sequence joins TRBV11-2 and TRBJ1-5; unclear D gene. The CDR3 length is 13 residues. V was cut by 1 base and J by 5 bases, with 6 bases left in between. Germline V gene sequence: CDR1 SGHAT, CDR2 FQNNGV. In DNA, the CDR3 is TGTGCCAGCAGCTTAGGTAACTATCAGCCCCAGCATTTT. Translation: CASSLGNYQPQHF.

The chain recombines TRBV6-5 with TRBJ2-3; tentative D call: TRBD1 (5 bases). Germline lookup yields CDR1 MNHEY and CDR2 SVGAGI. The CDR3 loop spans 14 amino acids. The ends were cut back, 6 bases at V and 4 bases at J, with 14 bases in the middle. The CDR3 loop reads CASRKGQGADTQYF. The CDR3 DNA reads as TGTGCCAGCAGAAAAGGGCAGGGCGCAGATACGCAGTATTTT.